A selection of T cell receptor beta chains follows, all from one sample in a study of cytomegalovirus exposure and HLA in healthy donors. The assay was immunoSEQ multiplex PCR, and TCRdb's table has in-frame clones only and misses some. Of over 200,000 clones in the sample, 82% are singletons; the top ten hold 5.4%. Sequencing was performed on PBMCs. Receptor source: a woman aged 40-49 years in good health and CMV-seropositive. Each CDR3 is given with its conserved first and last residue. A D gene is named only where the DNA matches it firmly. Clone size is stated in some rows and not others, as once, few, many or a class when expanded.

d_call clone_size j_call v_call cdr3_nt cdr3_aa
TRBD1 . TRBJ2-7 TRBV5-1 TGCGCCAGCAGCTCCGGGACAGGGGGGGAGCAGTACTTC CASSSGTGGEQYF
. few TRBJ1-1 TRBV5-5 TGTGCCAGCAGCCCCGGCGTAGCGGCTTTCTTT CASSPGVAAFF
. . TRBJ2-7 TRBV30 TGTGCCTGGAGTGTATCTTCCTACGAGCAGTACTTC CAWSVSSYEQYF
TRBD1 . TRBJ1-6 TRBV11-2 TGTGCCAGCAGCGGTCGGGACAGGTCTTATTCACCCCTCCACTTT CASSGRDRSYSPLHF
. . TRBJ1-1 TRBV10-3 TGTGCCATCAGTGGTACGACAGCTATGAACACTGAAGCTTTCTTT CAISGTTAMNTEAFF
TRBD2 . TRBJ2-3 TRBV7-3 TGTGCCAGCAGCTCCATCGGCGGGAGCCCAGATACGCAGTATTTT CASSSIGGSPDTQYF
TRBD1 . TRBJ1-1 TRBV9 TGTGCCAGCAGTCCCTTACAGGGGACAGGGAACACTGAAGCTTTCTTT CASSPLQGTGNTEAFF
. . TRBJ1-2 TRBV7-9 TGTGCCAGCAGCTTAGAGGGCGGGAGAGAGTATGGCTACACCTTC CASSLEGGREYGYTF
. . TRBJ2-7 TRBV6-1 TGTGCCAGCAGTGAAGGTTTCGCAGACTACGAGCAGTACTTC CASSEGFADYEQYF
. . TRBJ2-2 TRBV6-1 TGTGCCAGCAGTGGCGTCAGGGCCACCGGGGAGCTGTTTTTT CASSGVRATGELFF
. . TRBJ2-5 TRBV6-6 TGTGCCAGCAGTTACTCGGAGGGGATCCAAGAGACCCAGTACTTC CASSYSEGIQETQYF
TRBD1 . TRBJ1-3 TRBV30 TGTGCCTGGAGTGTAGGCAGGGGGCCTGGAAACACCATATATTTT CAWSVGRGPGNTIYF
. . TRBJ2-1 TRBV13 TGTGCCAGCAGCCCCTCGACAGTGGCCTACAATGAGCAGTTCTTC CASSPSTVAYNEQFF
TRBD1 . TRBJ1-2 TRBV5-1 TGCGCCAGCAGCGCCGCAGGGGGCTATGGCTACACCTTC CASSAAGGYGYTF
TRBD1 . TRBJ1-5 TRBV4-1 TGCGCCAGCAGCCAAGGACAGGGGAATCAGCCCCAGCATTTT CASSQGQGNQPQHF
. once TRBJ2-1 TRBV10-2 TGCGCCAGCACCCCGTTAAATGAGCAGTTCTTC CASTPLNEQFF